This T cell receptor beta chain came from a study of Ad26.COV2.S vaccination and SARS-CoV-2 variants. This CDR3 is 19 amino acids long. V was clipped by 4 bases and J by 5 bases; unmatched bases: 18. Germline CDR1 and CDR2: WNHNN and SYGVQD (reference sequence). Measured with immunoSEQ multiplex PCR; TCRdb has only the in-frame clones, and not every one. The data show fewer than 600,000 clones, about 88% seen once. Treatment in this sample: around 19 received Ad26.COV2.S at low or high dose, single or two shots; several received placebo; per-sample allocation not given. Specimens were obtained on day 63 following the first vaccine or placebo injection.

The chain couples TRBV10-1 to TRBJ2-7, with 12 positions matching TRBD2. The TCR originated in a person aged 18-60 years who received the Ad26.COV2.S COVID-19 vaccine or a placebo. Sequences were derived from peripheral blood, sampled in a trial of Ad26.COV2.S vaccine versus placebo. CDR3 sequence: CASSGGPTSGSSLMDEQYF. The CDR3 DNA reads as TGCGCCAGCAGTGGGGGTCCGACTAGCGGGAGTTCCTTGATGGACGAGCAGTACTTC.